The clone carrying this TCR beta chain was recorded many times. The J segment lost 2 bases and the V segment lost 6 bases, leaving 6 bases of the junction unmatched. The V gene's germline CDR1 is MNHNS and CDR2 SASEGT. This CDR3 is 15 amino acids long. What was amplified from RNA transcripts were TCR beta CDR3 regions. In the first-round RT-PCR of the TCR CDR3, the HTBI primer set was used. TCRdb analysed the multiplex PCR reads with MiXCR anew, one entry per CDR3 protein. Among 200,000 to 250,000 distinct CDR3 sequences listed, 15% to 20% were seen once. The source of the sample is a study of T cells in Graves' hyperthyroidism and ophthalmopathy. The study left out patients who had uncontrolled infection, other autoimmune disease, pregnancy or lactation.

The chain uses TRBV6-1 and TRBJ2-7; 11 nucleotides match TRBD1. The sequenced material came from blood. This clonotype originated in a woman under 30 with Graves' ophthalmopathy. CDR3 protein: CASRNRGQGAYEQYF. In DNA form, the CDR3 reads TGTGCCAGCAGAAATAGGGGACAGGGGGCCTACGAGCAGTACTTC.